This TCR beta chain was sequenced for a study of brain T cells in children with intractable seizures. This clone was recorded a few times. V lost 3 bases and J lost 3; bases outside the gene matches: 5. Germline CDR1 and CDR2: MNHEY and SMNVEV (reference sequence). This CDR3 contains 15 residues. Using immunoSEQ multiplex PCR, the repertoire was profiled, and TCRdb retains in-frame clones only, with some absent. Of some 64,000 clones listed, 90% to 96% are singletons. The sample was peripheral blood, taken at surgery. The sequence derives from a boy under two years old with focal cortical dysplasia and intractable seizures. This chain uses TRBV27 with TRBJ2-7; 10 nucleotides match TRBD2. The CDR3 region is CASSFLRTSGYEQYF. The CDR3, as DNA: TGTGCCAGCAGTTTCCTACGGACTAGCGGCTACGAGCAGTACTTC.